The subject of this entry is one T cell receptor (beta chain). Its antigen target is currently unknown. No base-level quality is on record; no much larger clone is a single base apart. These data belong to a study of blood T cell repertoires in COVID-19 (dated by TCRdb to 2020 to 2021). About the full investigation: Collaborator samples came from the United States, Italy and Spain and covered acute and convalescent phases of COVID-19. The material from the prospective study consisted of cDNA or gDNA derived from T cells, B-cell-depleted T cells, or PBMCs. Samples were obtained from the ongoing ImmuneRACE study (first 160 participants) and from about 1,300 subjects provided by 6 global collaborators. A de-identified subject ID, COVID-19 status, age in years and sex were almost always included in the sample metadata. The repertoires were released in a freely available public database meant as a resource for research on the immune response to SARS-CoV-2. Subjects who had been exposed to COVID-19, were actively infected with it, or had recovered from it provided the deeply sampled blood TCRbeta repertoires that made up the dataset. Where available, HLA class I and class II types were taken from metadata supplied by the sample provider and were not determined by assay-based typing. The paper as a whole reports these results and caveats: Clinical and demographic metadata were provided uncurated, with the amount varying by source and participant.

Collaborating institutions collected whole blood in K2EDTA tubes following their own protocols. Collaborator samples were shipped for TCRbeta analysis as frozen whole blood, isolated PBMCs, or DNA extracted from either sample type. Between the V and J ends, shortened by 0 bases and 2 bases respectively, the junction contains 11 bases. The CDR3 runs 15 amino acids, cysteine and phenylalanine included. Only the CDR3 portion is preserved as DNA: 45 bases, with reading frame beginning at the first base. CDR1 and CDR2 were assigned from the germline V gene as LGHNA and YNFKEQ. TCRbeta CDR3 regions were amplified from genomic DNA by means of the immunoSEQ Assay, a bias-controlled multiplex PCR. The authors' pipeline ran thus. The number of nucleated cells in each sample was estimated from the amplification of reference gene primers within the assay. To quantify the absolute abundance of each unique TCRbeta CDR3 rearrangement, sequence reads were collapsed and filtered. For each sample, productive Simpson clonality was calculated by taking the square root of Simpson's diversity index across productive rearrangements. This immuneACCESS table, as held by TCRdb, lists in-frame sequences with V and J called but not all clones. Of the missing ones, under half trace to an unresolved V gene in checked studies; the others have no known cause. That table supplies the V and J calls and clone size; D and trimming were determined from the DNA. Counted in this sample were over 90,000 clones; around 82% of them appeared once. Of the sample, about an eighth falls within the top ten clones.

The clonotype was recovered from a human donor in a cohort sampled during active or convalescent COVID-19. The V and J genes are TRBV4-2 and TRBJ2-7; no D segment can be confidently identified. The specimen was peripheral blood. The base sequence is TGTGCCAGCAGCCAAGAAGTTCGTTCGGCCTACGAGCAGTACTTC. The encoded protein is CASSQEVRSAYEQYF.